This entry is about one T cell receptor (beta chain). Here immunoSEQ multiplex PCR was the method, and the copy in TCRdb shows in-frame clones only, minus some. The table includes approximately 65,000 clones, roughly 80% detected once. V lost 6 bases and J lost 5, with 13 bases in between. This CDR3 spans 13 amino acids. The germline V gene encodes CDR1 SGHVS and CDR2 FQNEAQ. The sample originates from a study of OX40 agonist ivuxolimab in advanced cancers. In the study overall: Patients assigned to dose escalation were diagnosed with hepatocellular carcinoma, melanoma, renal cell or head and neck cancer.

With autoimmune disease history or systemic immunosuppression, patients were excluded. The input for sequencing was CD4+ or CD8+ T cells sorted from blood, taken in a trial of the OX40 agonist ivuxolimab. The receptor comes from an adult with an advanced solid tumor such as melanoma, head and neck, liver or kidney cancer. This chain links TRBV7-8 with TRBJ1-1; D not resolved. The CDR3 DNA follows: TGTGCCAGCAGTCGTCCCACTACAACTGAAGCTTTCTTT. Translation: CASSRPTTTEAFF.